This T cell receptor (beta chain) was identified in a study of naive and memory T cell subsets. Findings of the study overall: Findings for naive and memory subsets could not be checked against ground truth. In naive cells, over 95% of TCR sequences were seen only once. A clonotype means one alpha or beta sequence, not an alpha/beta pair.

A note on this clonotype: Its antigen is unidentified.

Two oligonucleotides, mixed equimolar, formed the beta constant-region primer covering TRBC1 and TRBC2. Four rounds of PCR amplified the ligated cDNA using nested alpha and beta constant-region primers plus SP2. A 12-nucleotide UMI and the SP2 primer were added to the cDNA 3' end by oligonucleotide ligation. TCRdb itself ran the UMI-ligation and nested PCR reads through MiXCR, one entry per CDR3 protein. The sample contains tens of thousands of distinct CDR3 sequences, roughly 9.2% of which appear only once. The CDR3 has 15 residues. The trim removed 5 bases at V and 4 bases at J, leaving 11 bases unmatched. CDR1 is SQVTM, CDR2 ANQGSEA, per germline.

Sequencing was performed on naive CD8+ T cells from blood. The gene calls are TRBV29-1 and TRBJ2-1; TRBD2 aligns across 7 bases. This receptor was identified in a human donor in good health. The CDR3 loop reads CSVPTSEKSYNEQFF. For the CDR3, the DNA is TGCAGCGTTCCAACTAGCGAGAAGTCTTACAATGAGCAGTTCTTC.